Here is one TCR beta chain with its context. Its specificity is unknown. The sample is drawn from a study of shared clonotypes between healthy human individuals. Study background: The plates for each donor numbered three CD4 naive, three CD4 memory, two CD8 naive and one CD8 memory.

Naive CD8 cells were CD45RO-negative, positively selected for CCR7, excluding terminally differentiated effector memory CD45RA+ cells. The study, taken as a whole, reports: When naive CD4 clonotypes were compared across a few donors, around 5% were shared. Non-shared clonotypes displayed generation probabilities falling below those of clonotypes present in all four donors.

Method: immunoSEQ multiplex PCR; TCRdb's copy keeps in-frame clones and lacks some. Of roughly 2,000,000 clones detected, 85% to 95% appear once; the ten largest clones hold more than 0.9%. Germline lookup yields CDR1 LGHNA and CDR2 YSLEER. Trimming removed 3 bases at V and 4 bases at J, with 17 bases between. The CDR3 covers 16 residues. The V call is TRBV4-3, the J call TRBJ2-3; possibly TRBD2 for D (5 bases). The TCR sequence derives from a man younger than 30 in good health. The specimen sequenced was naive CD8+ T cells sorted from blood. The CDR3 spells CASSHGPHRGPDTQYF. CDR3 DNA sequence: TGCGCCAGCAGCCACGGCCCACACCGAGGGCCAGATACGCAGTATTTT.